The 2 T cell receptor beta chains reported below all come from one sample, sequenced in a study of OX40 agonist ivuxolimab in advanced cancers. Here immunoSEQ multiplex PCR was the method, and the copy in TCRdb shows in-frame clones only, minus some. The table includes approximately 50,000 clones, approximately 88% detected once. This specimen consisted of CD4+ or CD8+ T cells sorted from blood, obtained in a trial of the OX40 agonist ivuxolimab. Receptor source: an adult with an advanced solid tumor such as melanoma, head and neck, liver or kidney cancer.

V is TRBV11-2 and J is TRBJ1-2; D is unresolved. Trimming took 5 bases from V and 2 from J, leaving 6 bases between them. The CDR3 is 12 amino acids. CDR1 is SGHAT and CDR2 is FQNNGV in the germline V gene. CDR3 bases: TGTGCCAGCAGCCAACTCAACTATGGCTACACCTTC. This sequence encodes CASSQLNYGYTF.

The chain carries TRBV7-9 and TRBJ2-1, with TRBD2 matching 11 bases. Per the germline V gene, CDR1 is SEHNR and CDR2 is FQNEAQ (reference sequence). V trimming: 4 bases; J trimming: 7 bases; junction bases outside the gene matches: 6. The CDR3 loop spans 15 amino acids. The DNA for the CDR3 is TGTGCCAGCAGCTATGGACTAGCGGGCTTAAATGAGCAGTTCTTC. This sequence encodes CASSYGLAGLNEQFF.